Described below is a single TCR beta chain sequence and its context. Assay: immunoSEQ multiplex PCR; the TCRdb copy retains only in-frame clones and omits some. The profile shows about 210,000 clones, approximately 80% of them singletons. Participants spanned ages about 18 to 95 years and resided in some 22 US areas. Two negative PCRs, clearance, or symptom resolution had been documented for recovered Cohort 3 donors. This entry comes from a study of blood T cell repertoires in COVID-19. Study in general: Sources were T cells, B-cell-depleted T cells, or PBMCs; the material itself was cDNA or gDNA.

The receptor was derived from a man aged 40-49 years who had recovered from COVID-19. Input material: PBMCs or T cells enriched from blood (not recorded which).

The CDR3 nucleotides read TGCGCCAGCAGTGATCCGACAGGGGAGGGCTACACCTTC. It yields the protein CASSDPTGEGYTF. The gene calls are TRBV10-1 and TRBJ1-2; TRBD1 agrees at 8 bases. J gave up 8 bases and V 3 bases, and 5 bases lay outside the gene matches. The CDR3 totals 13 residues. CDR1 is WNHNN, CDR2 SYGVQD, per germline (reference sequence).